The sequence of this T cell receptor beta chain was determined in a study of read filtering for tumor transcriptome and immune sequencing. Study-level information: Among patients, some 17 were male and more than 13 female, aged about 47 to 85 (mean around 66).

Findings of the study overall: Without single-read clonotypes, shared clonotype proportions correlated more between IR-seq and RNA-seq.

This clonotype has at least ten counts. Antigen specificity is unknown. Molecular barcoded adaptors covering alpha/delta and beta/gamma chains were used on approximately 400 ng RNA. TCRdb itself ran the reads through MiXCR, one entry per CDR3 protein. The data hold over 50,000 distinct CDR3 sequences, with nearly 20% observed a single time. Germline CDR1 reads LNHDA; CDR2 reads SQIVND (reference sequence). The length of the CDR3 is 13 residues. The ends were cut back, 5 bases at V and 7 bases at J, with 12 bases in the middle. The chain employs TRBV19 and TRBJ2-1, with a possible D match to TRBD2 (6 bases). The source material was a population of CD138-negative cells sorted from bone marrow. The TCR sequence derives from a donor older than 35 with multiple myeloma. In DNA, the CDR3 is TGTGCCAGTAGTTCTTCCGGGGGAAATGAGCAGTTCTTC. It specifies CASSSSGGNEQFF.